The sequence of this TCR beta chain was determined in a study of blood T cell repertoires in COVID-19. Study at large: Acute and convalescent COVID-19 samples came from the United States, Italy and Spain. PBMCs, B-cell-depleted T cells, or T cells were the source of the cDNA or gDNA that made up the material.

Germline lookup yields CDR1 SGHAT and CDR2 FQNNGV. Trimming took off 4 bases at V and 3 bases at J, with 14 bases between the two ends. The CDR3 loop spans 15 amino acids. In the source study's methods: Reference gene primer amplification gave estimated nucleated cell counts. Profiling relied on immunoSEQ multiplex PCR, and the TCRdb table lists in-frame clones only, not all of them. The V and J calls and clone size come from that table; D and trimming were worked out from the DNA. There are 250,000 to 300,000 clones in the sample; about 88% occur only once, and more than 0.95% lies in the top ten. The receptor comes from a middle-aged woman who had recovered from COVID-19. The rearrangement links TRBV11-2 to TRBJ2-3; D unclear. Sequenced: peripheral blood. The CDR3 loop is CASSSTLPPTDTQYF. The CDR3 DNA is TGTGCCAGCAGCTCGACACTTCCACCTACAGATACGCAGTATTTT.